This T cell receptor beta chain was retrieved from a study of identical twins. Findings of the study overall: Possibly, invariant MAIT and iNKT cells partly confounded zero-insertion analyses.

TCRdb called the 5' RACE reads again in MiXCR, with one record for every CDR3 protein. The sample lists 500,000 to 650,000 distinct CDR3 sequences; around 7.5% were seen once. J gave up 4 bases and V 1 base, and 4 bases lay outside the gene matches. The CDR3 has 15 residues. CDR1 is SGHRS, CDR2 YFSETQ, per germline. This clonotype was detected a few times. Antigen unknown. These data were also reused for a study on yellow fever vaccine responses in identical twins.

The sample was PBMCs. This clonotype was obtained from a woman under 30 in good health. V is TRBV5-1 and J is TRBJ2-2; 7 bases align to TRBD1. The CDR3 bases are TGCGCCAGCAGCTTGACCACAGGGGTCACCGGGGAGCTGTTTTTT. Residues: CASSLTTGVTGELFF.